The clone carrying this TCR beta chain was observed many times. Its antigen is undetermined. Trimming at V came to 4 bases and at J to 1 base, leaving 21 bases not matched to a gene. The germline CDR1 and CDR2 sequences are MDHEN and SYDVKM. The length of the CDR3 is 21 residues. Researchers made TCR beta libraries by using iRepertoire HTBI primers and running Arm-PCR on CDR3 regions. One entry per CDR3 protein, called by TCRdb with MiXCR from the multiplex PCR reads. In the table there are fewer than 450,000 distinct CDR3 sequences, more than 20% of which are singletons. The entry originates in a study of regulatory T cells in long-lasting Graves disease. Whole-study context: More than 5 years of antithyroid drugs with positive TSH receptor antibodies defined persistent Graves' disease. Study conclusions and caveats: Among the persistent patients, 2,741 public clonotypes were shared, more than the roughly 970 shared among new patients. TRBV28 was favored in persistent disease, as were TRBJ1-2 and TRBJ2-5. Lower TCR diversity was seen in persistent Graves' patients than in newly diagnosed ones.

Described time point: persistent/refractory GD, antithyroid drugs over 5 years with positive TRAb. The TCR library was made from RNA extracted from PBMCs. Source: peripheral blood mononuclear cells (PBMCs), taken when the disease was refractory, from a patient treated with antithyroid drugs. The chain combines TRBV28 with TRBJ2-7; 11 bases are shared with TRBD2. This TCR derives from a female donor with Graves disease. CDR3 protein: CASSSWTGEETSGSLSYEQYF. The CDR3 DNA reads as TGTGCCAGCAGTTCATGGACAGGGGAAGAAACTAGCGGGAGTCTGTCCTACGAGCAGTACTTC.